These T cell receptor beta chains were read from a single sample in a study of technical replicates of blood from a few donors. Some clones are missing from TCRdb's copy, which holds only in-frame ones; the method was immunoSEQ multiplex PCR. Of more than 75,000 clones listed, 86% were seen once; the top ten hold roughly 4.8%. Sequenced sample: PBMCs. These receptors all stem from a human donor in good health. Some clones in this sample may be carry-over from other donors' samples. The CDR3 runs from the conserved cysteine through the conserved F or W. A D gene is named only where the DNA matches it firmly. Size values are once, few and many counts, or a class for expanded clones, and some rows have none.

cdr3_nt	cdr3_aa	clone_size	v_call	j_call	d_call
TGTGCCAGCAGTTACCCACAGGGCTCAGGCGATCAGCCCCAGCATTTT	CASSYPQGSGDQPQHF	few	TRBV6-6	TRBJ1-5	.
TGTGCCAGCAGCGTGACAGACCTCAGCTCCTACAATGAGCAGTTCTTC	CASSVTDLSSYNEQFF	.	TRBV7-3	TRBJ2-1	.
TGTGCCAGCAGCAGACGGGGGGCTGGGGCCAACGTCCTGACTTTC	CASSRRGAGANVLTF	.	TRBV5-6	TRBJ2-6	TRBD2
TGCGCCAGCAGCCAAGGATATGCGGGAATGTGGGGAAACACCATATATTTT	CASSQGYAGMWGNTIYF	.	TRBV4-3	TRBJ1-3	.
TGTGCCAGCAGTTTCCGGGACAGAAATCAGCCCCAGCATTTT	CASSFRDRNQPQHF	.	TRBV6-1	TRBJ1-5	TRBD1
TGTGCCAGCAGTTCCCCTAGCGGAGGGGAGACCCAGTACTTC	CASSSPSGGETQYF	.	TRBV6-5	TRBJ2-5	TRBD2
TGTGCCAGCAGCTTATGGCTCGAGGATGAAAAACTGTTTTTT	CASSLWLEDEKLFF	.	TRBV7-8	TRBJ1-4	.
TGCGCCAGCAGCCGAGACGGGACAGGGGGTCTCGGCTACACCTTC	CASSRDGTGGLGYTF	once	TRBV4-1	TRBJ1-2	TRBD1
TGCAGCGTCGCTGGGACAGTTCACGGGGAGCTGTTTTTT	CSVAGTVHGELFF	.	TRBV29-1	TRBJ2-2	TRBD1
TGTGCCAGCAGCTTAGTATCAGGGGCGACTCATTACGAGCAGTACTTC	CASSLVSGATHYEQYF	.	TRBV7-9	TRBJ2-7	.
TGTGCCAGTAGTCCACTCGAGGCTGGGGCCAACGTCCTGACTTTC	CASSPLEAGANVLTF	few	TRBV19	TRBJ2-6	.
TGCGCCAGCAGCTTAAAAGGGACAGGGGCTGGCTACACCTTC	CASSLKGTGAGYTF	.	TRBV5-1	TRBJ1-2	TRBD1
TGTGCCAGCAGCCGCCTAAAGGGTGGCGGCGAGGGGCAGTTCTTC	CASSRLKGGGEGQFF	.	TRBV4-2	TRBJ2-1	.
TGTGCCAGCAGCCAAGATTACTCTTCTGTAAACGAGCAGTACTTC	CASSQDYSSVNEQYF	.	TRBV4-2	TRBJ2-7	.
TGTGCCAGCAGCCCAGGGGGGTCCTACAATGAGCAGTTCTTC	CASSPGGSYNEQFF	once	TRBV5-5	TRBJ2-1	.
TGCACCAGCAGCCAATATGCGGGAGTAGAGACCCAGTACTTC	CTSSQYAGVETQYF	.	TRBV1	TRBJ2-5	.
TGTGCCACCCAGGACAGGGATAATTCACCCCTCCACTTT	CATQDRDNSPLHF	once	TRBV6-1	TRBJ1-6	TRBD1
TGTGCCAGCAGTGAATCGACTAGCGGATACCGCCCTTCAAACACCGGGGAGCTGTTTTTT	CASSESTSGYRPSNTGELFF	once	TRBV2	TRBJ2-2	TRBD2
TGTGCTAGTGGTCCCCAAAGCCCTAGCGGGGAGGAGACCCAGTACTTC	CASGPQSPSGEETQYF	.	TRBV12-5	TRBJ2-5	TRBD2
TGTGCCAGCAAGGACGGAGGGGACAGGCCTGAAGCTTTCTTT	CASKDGGDRPEAFF	few	TRBV19	TRBJ1-1	TRBD1
TGTGCCAGCAGCTTGGCCGGGACAGCCTCTGGAAACACCATATATTTT	CASSLAGTASGNTIYF	.	TRBV7-2	TRBJ1-3	TRBD1
TGCGCCAGCAGCCAAGACCTGTTTAACAATGAGCAGTTCTTC	CASSQDLFNNEQFF	.	TRBV4-3	TRBJ2-1	.
TGTGCCAGCAGCTTAGGGACTAGTCCCCTCCACGAGCAGTACTTC	CASSLGTSPLHEQYF	.	TRBV7-8	TRBJ2-7	TRBD2
TGTGCCACCAGCAGGGGAGGGGGGTTAACTGAAGCTTTCTTT	CATSRGGGLTEAFF	.	TRBV15	TRBJ1-1	.
TGTGCCTGGAGGGTGCGGGACAGGTTCCCGGCTGGGGCCAACGTCCTGACTTTC	CAWRVRDRFPAGANVLTF	.	TRBV30	TRBJ2-6	TRBD1
TGTGCCAGCAGCCGACAGTACACCGGGGAGCTGTTTTTT	CASSRQYTGELFF	.	TRBV14	TRBJ2-2	.
TGTGCCAGCAGCTTACGACAGGGAGAGGGGAATTCACCCCTCCACTTT	CASSLRQGEGNSPLHF	.	TRBV7-9	TRBJ1-6	TRBD1
TGCGCCAGCAGCTTGGCCCCCGGGGGGGTAGAGACCCAGTACTTC	CASSLAPGGVETQYF	.	TRBV5-1	TRBJ2-5	TRBD2
TGCGCCAGCAGCCAAGCGACAGGCTCCTACGAGCAGTACTTC	CASSQATGSYEQYF	.	TRBV4-3	TRBJ2-7	.
TGTGCCATCAGTGACCAGAGCGGAACCTCCTACAATGAGCAGTTCTTC	CAISDQSGTSYNEQFF	.	TRBV10-3	TRBJ2-1	.
TGTGCCAGCAGGCGGGACAGGGTGTTTAAGTATGGCTACACCTTC	CASRRDRVFKYGYTF	.	TRBV21-1	TRBJ1-2	.